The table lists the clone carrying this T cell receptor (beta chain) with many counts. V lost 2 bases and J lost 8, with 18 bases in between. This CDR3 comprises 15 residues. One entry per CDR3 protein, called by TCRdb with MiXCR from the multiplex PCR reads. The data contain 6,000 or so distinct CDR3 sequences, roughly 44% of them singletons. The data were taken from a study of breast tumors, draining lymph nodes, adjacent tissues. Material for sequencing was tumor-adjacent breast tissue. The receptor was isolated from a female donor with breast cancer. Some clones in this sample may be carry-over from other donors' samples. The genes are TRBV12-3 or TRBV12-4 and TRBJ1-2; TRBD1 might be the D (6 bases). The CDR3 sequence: CASSLTGPGDFGYTF. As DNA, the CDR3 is TGTGCCAGCAGTTTAACGGGGCCAGGGGACTTCGGCTACACCTTC.